The 10 T cell receptor beta chains below were found in one sample sequenced in a study of low-dose radiotherapy and immunotherapy resistance in tumors. The time point is: before trial treatment. Alpha- and beta-chain coverage of first-strand cDNA came from TRAV- and TRBV-specific primers. The PCR that amplified TCRs ran for about 20 cycles, relying on a constant-region primer and a V-primer adapter. TCRdb ran MiXCR on the reads and lists one entry per CDR3 protein. The top ten hold 5% to 6.5% of the sample, which has about 82,000 distinct CDR3 sequences, 15% to 20% seen once. The sequencing here drew on PBMCs, taken before treatment. These receptors were obtained from a male donor with prostate cancer.

This clonotype appeared many times. The CDR3 DNA reads as TGCAGTGCTCCGGGCTTCTCTGGAAACACCATATATTTT. This translates into CSAPGFSGNTIYF. This chain links TRBV20-1 with TRBJ1-3; D not resolved. The CDR3 covers 13 residues. Germline CDR1 reads DFQATT; CDR2 reads SNEGSKA (reference sequence). V was shortened by 5 bases and J by 0 bases, with 8 bases between the two germline ends.

In its sample, this clonotype was seen many times. The rearrangement links TRBV20-1 to TRBJ1-1; maybe TRBD1 (6 bases). This CDR3 is 14 amino acids long. Trimming removed 2 bases at V and 8 bases at J, with 18 bases between. The V gene's germline CDR1 is DFQATT and CDR2 SNEGSKA (reference sequence). The CDR3 coding sequence is TGCAGTGCTAGACCATCGGACAGAAGGGTCGAAGCTTTCTTT. This encodes CSARPSDRRVEAFF.

This clonotype was recorded at least ten times. The genes are TRBV5-1 and TRBJ2-1, with 8 bases lining up with TRBD2. V lost 6 bases, J lost 6 bases, and 5 bases stayed unmatched. Germline V gene data show CDR1 as SGHRS and CDR2 as YFSETQ. There are 13 residues in the CDR3. CDR3 sequence (DNA): TGCGCCAGCACCAGCGGGGGCCGCAATGAGCAGTTCTTC. It yields the protein CASTSGGRNEQFF.

With regard to this clonotype: This is likely an artifact of a read error, given a far larger clone one base away. This chain connects TRBV26 to TRBJ2-3; TRBD1, the table's D call, lacks a check against the DNA. TRBV26 is deemed a pseudogene. The CDR3 contains 16 residues. CDR3 loop: CASTPGGKLGKVTQYF. As DNA, the CDR3 is TGTGCCAGCACACCCGGTGGTAAACTAGGCAAAGTTACGCAGTATTTT.

There are many counts of this clonotype. V gene TRBV5-8 combines with J gene TRBJ1-1; no definite D call. Trimming stripped 4 bases from V and 1 base from J, with 8 bases between. CDR1 and CDR2 (germline): SGHTS, YDEGEE. The CDR3 consists of 13 residues. Here the CDR3 DNA reads TGTGCCAGCAGCGCTGGACCGAACACTGAAGCTTTCTTT. It specifies CASSAGPNTEAFF.

This clonotype was counted at least ten times. This chain joins TRBV9 and TRBJ2-7, with 7 positions matching TRBD1. V shed 0 bases and J 6 bases; nucleotides not matched to a gene: 6. Per the germline V gene, CDR1 is SGDLS and CDR2 is YYNGEE. The CDR3 totals 14 residues. The CDR3 bases are TGTGCCAGCAGCGTAGATGGCAGGGGGTTCGAGCAGTACTTC. Encoded protein: CASSVDGRGFEQYF.

This clonotype was counted many times. This chain links TRBV20-1 with TRBJ2-7, with 10 bases matching TRBD2. CDR1 and CDR2 (germline): DFQATT, SNEGSKA (reference sequence). CDR3 length equals 14 residues. Trimming cost V 4 bases and J 0 bases; bases outside gene matches: 3. The CDR3 protein is CSAIAGGSSYEQYF. The CDR3 coding sequence is TGCAGTGCTATAGCGGGGGGTAGCTCCTACGAGCAGTACTTC.

This clonotype was found many times. This chain connects TRBV4-1 to TRBJ2-5, with D perhaps being TRBD1 or TRBD2 (5 bases each). The CDR3 length is 18 residues. Per the germline V gene, CDR1 is MGHRA and CDR2 is YSYEKL. Trimming left V 0 bases short and J 4 bases short, with 21 bases between. The CDR3 region has the DNA TGCGCCAGCAGCCAAGATCGGGTCGCAGGGAGCCATCGAGAGACCCAGTACTTC. It codes for CASSQDRVAGSHRETQYF.

V usage is TRBV20-1 and J usage is TRBJ2-5, with 16 bases lining up with TRBD2. The J segment lost 4 bases and the V segment lost 3 bases, leaving 11 bases of the junction unmatched. Germline V gene data show CDR1 as DFQATT and CDR2 as SNEGSKA (reference sequence). The CDR3 length is 18 residues. The CDR3 protein is CSARGTSGRARRGETQYF. The CDR3 DNA reads TGCAGTGCTAGGGGGACTAGCGGGAGGGCCAGGCGTGGAGAGACCCAGTACTTC.

The chain couples TRBV18 to TRBJ2-7; 10 bases match TRBD1. The CDR3 covers 14 residues. In germline, CDR1 is KGHSH, CDR2 LQKENI. With 3 bases clipped from V and 9 bases from J, the junction kept 8 bases outside the gene matches. CDR3 sequence reads: CASSPPGTGAVQYF. The CDR3 nucleotides are TGTGCCAGCTCACCGCCCGGGACAGGGGCGGTGCAGTACTTC.